The next 24 T cell receptor beta chains were all read from a single sample in a study of blood T cell repertoires in COVID-19. Clones were sequenced by immunoSEQ multiplex PCR, and TCRdb holds only the in-frame ones, with some missing. The sample holds some 150,000 clones, over 60% seen once. Sequencing input: PBMCs or T cells enriched from blood (not recorded which). Receptors were obtained from a woman in her fifties or sixties who had recovered from COVID-19.

This clone is a singleton in its sample. The chain links TRBV7-9 to TRBJ2-4, with D perhaps TRBD2 (5 bases). This CDR3 comprises 15 residues. The V end was cut by 3 bases, the J end by 5 bases, with 14 bases between. Germline-derived CDR1 and CDR2 are SEHNR and FQNEAQ (reference sequence). The CDR3 nucleotides read TGTGCCAGCAGCTTGTTAGGGAGAAAAGAAAACATTCAGTACTTC. This translates into CASSLLGRKENIQYF.

V gene TRBV2 combines with J gene TRBJ1-4; possibly TRBD1 for D (6 bases). Germline CDR1 reads SNHLY; CDR2 reads FYNNEI. V was clipped by 4 bases and J by 8 bases, with 8 bases between them. CDR3 length equals 12 residues. Here the CDR3 reads CASSGTEEKLFF. CDR3 coding DNA: TGTGCCAGCAGTGGGACAGAAGAAAAACTGTTTTTT.

The chain combines TRBV18 with TRBJ1-5, with 7 bases aligning to TRBD1. Germline-derived CDR1 and CDR2 are KGHSH and LQKENI. This CDR3 has 15 residues. The V gene end was trimmed by 6 bases and the J gene end by 3 bases; junction bases not matched to a gene: 8. The CDR3 here is CASSLGQIDNQPQHF. As DNA, the CDR3 is TGTGCCAGCTCCTTGGGACAGATAGACAATCAGCCCCAGCATTTT.

A word on this clone: This sample also contains other DNA sequences that code for the same CDR3. This chain connects TRBV30 to TRBJ2-7, with D possibly being TRBD1 (6 bases). Trimming pared 0 bases from V and 7 bases from J, leaving 7 bases between. The CDR3 contains 11 residues. CDR1 is GTSNPN and CDR2 is SVGIG in the germline V gene (reference sequence). CDR3 bases: TGTGCCTGGAGTGTTAGGGGGGAGCAGTACTTC. Translation gives CAWSVRGEQYF.

The J gene is TRBJ2-5, the V gene TRBV5-4, with D maybe TRBD2 (5 bases). The CDR3 sequence is 15 residues long. CDR1 SGHNT and CDR2 YYREEE come from the germline V gene (reference sequence). Trimming shortened V by 0 bases and J by 5 bases, and 14 bases separated the two germline ends. This chain's CDR3 is CASSLGSGNGETQYF. The CDR3 DNA sequence: TGTGCCAGCAGCTTGGGGAGCGGTAACGGGGAGACCCAGTACTTC.

This chain connects TRBV11-3 to TRBJ1-2; a weak D match, TRBD1 (6 bases). The V gene's germline CDR1 is SGHNT and CDR2 YENEEA. The CDR3 spans 16 residues. V gave up 5 bases and J gave up 4 bases, with 20 bases separating them. CDR3 sequence reads: CASSDPSQGNPYGYTF. CDR3 sequence (DNA): TGTGCCAGCAGCGATCCGTCTCAGGGGAACCCCTATGGCTACACCTTC.

V and J are TRBV12-3 or TRBV12-4 and TRBJ2-2; D not certain. The CDR3 is 13 residues long. V dropped 1 base and J dropped 4 bases, with 4 bases sitting between them. CDR3 in DNA: TGTGCCAGCAGTTTAGGTAGCACCGGGGAGCTGTTTTTT. This translates into CASSLGSTGELFF.

This chain connects TRBV10-1 to TRBJ1-2; D remains ambiguous. Germline lookup yields CDR1 WNHNN and CDR2 SYGVQD (reference sequence). This CDR3 spans 13 amino acids. V was shortened by 3 bases and J by 3 bases, with 8 bases between the two germline ends. CDR3 amino acids: CASSEVQDYGYTF. The CDR3 nucleotides are TGCGCCAGCAGTGAAGTGCAGGACTATGGCTACACCTTC.

The chain links TRBV11-3 to TRBJ1-1; D may be TRBD1 (6 bases). Germline CDR1 reads SGHNT; CDR2 reads YENEEA. The CDR3 covers 13 residues. V lost 7 bases and J lost 0, with 9 bases in between. CDR3 sequence (DNA): TGTGCCAGCACCCGGACAGTGAACACTGAAGCTTTCTTT. It translates to CASTRTVNTEAFF.

This clone appeared a few times. The gene calls are TRBV18 and TRBJ1-2, with TRBD1 matching over 8 bases. The CDR3 sequence is 18 residues long. Trimming removed 2 bases from V and 5 bases from J; junction bases left unmatched: 16. CDR1 is KGHSH, CDR2 LQKENI, per germline. The CDR3 DNA follows: TGTGCCAGCTCACCAAGGGGACAGGCAACCGGGTCCTTATATGGCTACACCTTC. Protein: CASSPRGQATGSLYGYTF.

V is TRBV18 and J is TRBJ1-6; 9 nucleotides agree with TRBD1. This CDR3 contains 17 residues. The V and J ends lost 0 bases and 7 bases, in that order; junction bases with no gene match: 7. Germline V lookup: CDR1 KGHSH, CDR2 LQKENI. The CDR3 loop reads CASSPPGTGTPNSPLHF. DNA of the CDR3: TGTGCCAGCTCACCACCTGGGACAGGGACCCCAAATTCACCCCTCCACTTT. Together with reference TRBV18 and TRBJ1-6, the CDR3 gives the full variable domain: NAGVMQNPRHLVRRRGQEARLRCSPMKGHSHVYWYRQLPEEGLKFMVYLQKENIIDESGMPKERFSAEFPKEGPSILRIQQVVRGDSAAYFCASSPPGTGTPNSPLHFGNGTRLTVT.

V usage is TRBV6-2 or TRBV6-3 and J usage is TRBJ1-1, with D perhaps matching TRBD1 (6 bases). The V gene lost 5 bases and the J gene lost 4 bases, with 14 bases spanning the gap. Germline CDR1 MNHEY, CDR2 SVGEGT. The length of the CDR3 is 14 residues. The CDR3 nucleotides are TGTGCCAGCAGTCACCCAGGGGCAGGCACTGAAGCTTTCTTT. Protein product: CASSHPGAGTEAFF.

This rearrangement joins TRBV19 to TRBJ1-5; D is perhaps TRBD1 (6 bases). Germline V gene data show CDR1 as LNHDA and CDR2 as SQIVND (reference sequence). The CDR3 has 14 residues. V was clipped by 5 bases and J by 1 base, with 9 bases between them. The CDR3 DNA sequence: TGTGCCAGTAGTTTACAGGGAAGCAATCAGCCCCAGCATTTT. Protein sequence: CASSLQGSNQPQHF.

This clone was recorded at least ten times. The CDR3 region has the DNA TGTGCCAGCAGTGATCGGGGAATCTATGGCTACACCTTC. Translating it yields CASSDRGIYGYTF. The chain is built from TRBV2 and TRBJ1-2; D not certain. Germline CDR1 reads SNHLY; CDR2 reads FYNNEI. The CDR3 length is 13 residues. V lost 3 bases and J 4 bases, leaving 9 bases between the germline ends.

The rearrangement uses TRBV30 and TRBJ1-2; D may be TRBD1 (6 bases). Trimming took off 5 bases at V and 5 bases at J, with 18 bases between the two ends. The CDR3 runs 14 residues. Germline V gene sequence: CDR1 GTSNPN, CDR2 SVGIG (reference sequence). This CDR3 reads CAWEGTPRLYGYTF. The CDR3 coding sequence is TGTGCCTGGGAAGGGACACCACGACTGTATGGCTACACCTTC.

The V call is TRBV27, the J call TRBJ1-2; 8 bases fit TRBD1. Germline V lookup: CDR1 MNHEY, CDR2 SMNVEV (reference sequence). The CDR3 runs to 15 residues. J lost 4 bases, V lost 5 bases, and 9 bases had no gene match. Here the CDR3 DNA reads TGTGCCAGCAGTCCCCGGACAGGGAGAGGCTATGGCTACACCTTC. It yields the protein CASSPRTGRGYGYTF.

The chain carries TRBV28 and TRBJ2-1, with D hard to call. The CDR3 sequence is 13 residues long. The V end lost 7 bases, the J end lost 4 bases, and 11 bases lay between the germline ends. CDR1 MDHEN and CDR2 SYDVKM come from the germline V gene. The CDR3 region has the DNA TGTGCCAGCATAAATTTGTTATACAATGAGCAGTTCTTC. This codes for CASINLLYNEQFF.

The J gene is TRBJ1-5, the V gene TRBV6-1; 8 bases line up with TRBD1. Germline V lookup: CDR1 MNHNS, CDR2 SASEGT. This CDR3 is built from 16 residues. J lost 2 bases, V lost 1 base, and 4 bases had no gene match. The CDR3 spells CASSEGLGQGNQPQHF. For the CDR3, the DNA is TGTGCCAGCAGTGAAGGTCTGGGACAGGGCAATCAGCCCCAGCATTTT.

CDR3 nucleotides: TGTGCCACCAGTGACCCCCCCGAGGAAATCCCGAACTACGAGCAGTACTTC. The encoded protein is CATSDPPEEIPNYEQYF. This chain links TRBV24-1 with TRBJ2-7; D ambiguous. The CDR3 is made up of 17 amino acids. Trimming removed 4 bases from V and 3 bases from J, with 21 bases in between. Germline lookup yields CDR1 KGHDR and CDR2 SFDVKD.

The rearrangement links TRBV28 to TRBJ2-5; D may be TRBD2 (5 bases). Germline values: CDR1 MDHEN, CDR2 SYDVKM. Trimming took off 7 bases at V and 5 bases at J, with 17 bases between the two ends. The CDR3 is 14 residues long. CDR3 amino acids: CASTPLPRGETQYF. DNA of the CDR3: TGTGCCAGCACCCCACTTCCACGAGGGGAGACCCAGTACTTC.

This clone occurred many times. The chain is built from TRBV7-6 and TRBJ1-5, with TRBD1 as a possible D gene (6 bases). CDR3 length: 15 amino acids. CDR1 and CDR2 (germline): SGHVS, FNYEAQ. Trimming took off 1 base at V and 7 bases at J, with 14 bases between the two ends. This chain's CDR3 is CASSLEGVRGQPQHF. In DNA, the CDR3 is TGTGCCAGCAGCTTAGAGGGGGTGAGAGGACAGCCCCAGCATTTT.

The chain carries TRBV28 and TRBJ1-1, with D hard to call. The germline V gene has CDR1 MDHEN and CDR2 SYDVKM. The germline V and J ends were trimmed by 7 bases and 11 bases, with 23 bases remaining between them. CDR3 length equals 14 residues. For the CDR3, the DNA is TGTGCCAGCAACTCGAGAAGGATTCGGGAACGGGCTTTCTTT. It specifies CASNSRRIRERAFF.

With regard to this clone: The same CDR3 also results from other DNA sequences found in this sample. This chain connects TRBV30 to TRBJ1-3; no firm D call. The CDR3 covers 13 residues. The V end lost 1 base, the J end lost 4 bases, and 8 bases lay between the germline ends. The germline V gene encodes CDR1 GTSNPN and CDR2 SVGIG (reference sequence). The CDR3 region is CAWSGDTGNTIYF. DNA for the CDR3: TGTGCCTGGAGTGGTGATACAGGAAACACCATATATTTT.

The genes are TRBV9 and TRBJ1-2; D possibly corresponds to TRBD1 (6 bases). The germline V gene has CDR1 SGDLS and CDR2 YYNGEE. Deletions cut 3 bases from V and 4 bases from J, with 19 bases between. There are 16 residues in the CDR3. The CDR3 spells CASSADPPGRGYGYTF. The CDR3 nucleotides read TGTGCCAGCAGCGCCGACCCACCCGGCAGGGGCTATGGCTACACCTTC.